Here is one T cell receptor beta chain with its context. V gave up 7 bases and J gave up 5 bases, with 13 bases separating them. CDR1 is SQVTM, CDR2 ANQGSEA, per germline. This CDR3 comprises 12 residues. This sample is part of a study of T cells after yellow fever vaccination. TCRdb called the 5' RACE reads again in MiXCR, with one record for every CDR3 protein. The sample yields roughly 500,000 distinct CDR3 sequences, roughly 19% seen once. The chain couples TRBV29-1 to TRBJ2-3; D is unresolved. This clonotype originated in a man under 40 who received the YFV17D yellow fever vaccine. The sequenced sample was PBMCs, obtained 15 days after the yellow fever booster vaccination. The DNA for the CDR3 is TGCAGCGCCGTCGAGGTTGGAGATACGCAGTATTTT. Amino acids: CSAVEVGDTQYF.